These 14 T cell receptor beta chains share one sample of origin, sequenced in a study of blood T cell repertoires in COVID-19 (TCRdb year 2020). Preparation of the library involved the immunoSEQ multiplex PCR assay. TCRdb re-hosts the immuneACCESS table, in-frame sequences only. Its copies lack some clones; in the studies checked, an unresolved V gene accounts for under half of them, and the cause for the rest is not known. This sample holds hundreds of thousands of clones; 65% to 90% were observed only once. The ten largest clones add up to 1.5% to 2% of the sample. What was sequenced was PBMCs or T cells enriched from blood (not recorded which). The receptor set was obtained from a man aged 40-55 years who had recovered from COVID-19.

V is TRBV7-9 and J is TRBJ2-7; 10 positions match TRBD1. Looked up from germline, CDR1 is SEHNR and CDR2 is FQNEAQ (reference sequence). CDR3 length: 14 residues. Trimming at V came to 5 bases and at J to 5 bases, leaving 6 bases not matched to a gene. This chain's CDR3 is CASSMGQGPHEQYF. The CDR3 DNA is TGTGCCAGCAGCATGGGACAGGGGCCCCACGAGCAGTACTTC.

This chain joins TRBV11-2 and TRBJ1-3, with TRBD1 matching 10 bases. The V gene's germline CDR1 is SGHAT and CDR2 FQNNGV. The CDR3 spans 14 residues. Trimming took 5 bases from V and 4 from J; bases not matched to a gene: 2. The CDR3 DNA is TGTGCCAGCAGCCGACAGGGGGCCGGAAACACCATATATTTT. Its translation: CASSRQGAGNTIYF.

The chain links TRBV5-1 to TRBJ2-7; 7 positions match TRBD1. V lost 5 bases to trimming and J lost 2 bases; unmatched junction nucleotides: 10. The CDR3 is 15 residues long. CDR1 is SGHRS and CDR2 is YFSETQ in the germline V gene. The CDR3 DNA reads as TGCGCCAGCAGTCGCGCTGTGGGACAGCCCTACGAGCAGTACTTC. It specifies CASSRAVGQPYEQYF.

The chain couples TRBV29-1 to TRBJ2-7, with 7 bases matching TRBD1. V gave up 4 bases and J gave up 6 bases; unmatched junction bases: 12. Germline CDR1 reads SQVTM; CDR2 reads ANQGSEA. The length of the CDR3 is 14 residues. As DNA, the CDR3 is TGCAGCGTTGCTCTCGGGACAGAAGACGCCGAGCAGTACTTC. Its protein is CSVALGTEDAEQYF.

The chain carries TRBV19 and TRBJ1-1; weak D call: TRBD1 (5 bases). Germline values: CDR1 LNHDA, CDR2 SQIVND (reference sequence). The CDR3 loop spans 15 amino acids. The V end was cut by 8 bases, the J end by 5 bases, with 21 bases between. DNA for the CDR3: TGTGCCAGTCGGTCGGGGGGAAATGGGGTAACTGAAGCTTTCTTT. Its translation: CASRSGGNGVTEAFF.

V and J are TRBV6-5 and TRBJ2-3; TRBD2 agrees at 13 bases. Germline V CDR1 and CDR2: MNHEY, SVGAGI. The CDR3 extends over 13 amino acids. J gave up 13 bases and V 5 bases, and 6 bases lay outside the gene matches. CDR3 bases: TGTGCCAGCAGTCTGGGACTAGCGGGGCAGGAGTATTTT. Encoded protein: CASSLGLAGQEYF.

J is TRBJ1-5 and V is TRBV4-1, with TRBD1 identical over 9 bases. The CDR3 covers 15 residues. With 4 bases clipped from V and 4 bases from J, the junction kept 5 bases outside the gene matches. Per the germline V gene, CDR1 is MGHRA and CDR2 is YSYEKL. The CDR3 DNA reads TGCGCCAGCAGCCCGGGACAGGGACATAATCAGCCCCAGCATTTT. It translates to CASSPGQGHNQPQHF.

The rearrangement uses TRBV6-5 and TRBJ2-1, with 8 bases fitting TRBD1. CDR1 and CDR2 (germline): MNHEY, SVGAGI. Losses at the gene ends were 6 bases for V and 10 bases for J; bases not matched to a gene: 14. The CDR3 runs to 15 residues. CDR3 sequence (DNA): TGTGCCAGCAGAGGGCAGGGGGCCATCCCAAGCGAGCAGTTCTTC. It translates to CASRGQGAIPSEQFF.

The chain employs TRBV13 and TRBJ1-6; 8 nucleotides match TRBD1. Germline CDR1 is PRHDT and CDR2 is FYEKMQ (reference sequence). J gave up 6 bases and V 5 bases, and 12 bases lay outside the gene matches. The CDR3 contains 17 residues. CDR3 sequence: CASSDHRGGAPNSPLHF. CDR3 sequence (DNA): TGTGCCAGCAGCGACCACAGGGGGGGCGCCCCTAATTCACCCCTCCACTTT.

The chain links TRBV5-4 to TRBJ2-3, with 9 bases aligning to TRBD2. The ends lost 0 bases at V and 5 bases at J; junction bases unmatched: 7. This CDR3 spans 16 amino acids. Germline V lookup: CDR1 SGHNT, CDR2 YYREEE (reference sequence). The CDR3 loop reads CASSLELAGPVDTQYF. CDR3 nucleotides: TGTGCCAGCAGCTTGGAGCTAGCGGGACCGGTAGATACGCAGTATTTT.

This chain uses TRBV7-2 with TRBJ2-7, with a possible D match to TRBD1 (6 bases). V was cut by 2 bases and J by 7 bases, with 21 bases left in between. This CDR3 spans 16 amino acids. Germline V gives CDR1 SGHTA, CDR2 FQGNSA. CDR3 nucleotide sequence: TGTGCCAGCAGCTTAACCGCAACAGAGGGGGTTTTTGAGCAGTACTTC. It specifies CASSLTATEGVFEQYF.

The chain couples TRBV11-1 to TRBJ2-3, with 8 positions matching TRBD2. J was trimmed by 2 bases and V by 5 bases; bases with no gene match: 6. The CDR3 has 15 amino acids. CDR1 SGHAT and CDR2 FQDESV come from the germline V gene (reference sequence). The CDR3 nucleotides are TGTGCCAGCAGCACAGAGCGGGGGAACACAGATACGCAGTATTTT. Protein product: CASSTERGNTDTQYF. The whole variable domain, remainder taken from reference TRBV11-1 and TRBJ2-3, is EAEVAQSPRYKITEKSQAVAFWCDPISGHATLYWYRQILGQGPELLVQFQDESVVDDSQLPKDRFSAERLKGVDSTLKIQPAELGDSAMYLCASSTERGNTDTQYFGPGTRLTVL.

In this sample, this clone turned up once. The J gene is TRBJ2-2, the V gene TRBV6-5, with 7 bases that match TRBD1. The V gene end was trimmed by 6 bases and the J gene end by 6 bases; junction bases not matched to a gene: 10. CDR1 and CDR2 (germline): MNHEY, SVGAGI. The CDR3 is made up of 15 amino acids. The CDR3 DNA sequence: TGTGCCAGCAGAAGGGACAGTGCGTTGTCCGGGGAGCTGTTTTTT. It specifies CASRRDSALSGELFF.

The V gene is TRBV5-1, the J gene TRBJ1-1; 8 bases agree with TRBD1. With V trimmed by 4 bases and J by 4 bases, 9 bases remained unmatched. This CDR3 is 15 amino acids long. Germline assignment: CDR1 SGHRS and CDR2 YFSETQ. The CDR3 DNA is TGCGCCAGCAGCCCACGGACAGGGCGGGGCACTGAAGCTTTCTTT. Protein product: CASSPRTGRGTEAFF.